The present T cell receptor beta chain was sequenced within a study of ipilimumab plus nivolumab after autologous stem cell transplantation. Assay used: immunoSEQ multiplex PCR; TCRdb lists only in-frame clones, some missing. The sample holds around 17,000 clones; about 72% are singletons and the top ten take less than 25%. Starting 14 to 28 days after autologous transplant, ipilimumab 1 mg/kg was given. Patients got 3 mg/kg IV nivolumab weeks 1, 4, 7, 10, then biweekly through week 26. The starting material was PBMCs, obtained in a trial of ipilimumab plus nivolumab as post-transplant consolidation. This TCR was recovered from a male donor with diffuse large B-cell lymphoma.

The CDR3, as DNA: TGTGCCAGCAGTCAAGAAATCCGTTACTGGCAGTATTTT. Translation: CASSQEIRYWQYF. This chain connects TRBV7-2 to TRBJ2-3; no clear D. The CDR3 extends over 13 amino acids. The V gene's germline CDR1 is SGHTA and CDR2 FQGNSA. V was pared by 6 bases and J by 11 bases, with 18 bases between.